Following are 14 T cell receptor beta chains from one sample sequenced in a study of blood T cell repertoires in COVID-19 (dated by TCRdb to the early 2020s). Libraries were made using the immunoSEQ multiplex PCR assay. TCRdb stores this immuneACCESS table with in-frame sequences only. Part of the clones is absent; in the studies checked, under half of the shortfall reflects unresolved V genes, and no reason is known for the rest. The sample profile shows tens of thousands of clones; roughly 90% of them were found once. The ten biggest clones cover around 0.53% of the sample. Sequencing was performed on peripheral blood. The receptors originated from a woman aged 40 to 50 with active or convalescent COVID-19.

V and J are TRBV6-2 or TRBV6-3 and TRBJ2-7; 14 positions agree with TRBD2. The germline gives CDR1 MNHEY, CDR2 SVGEGT. V was clipped by 6 bases and J by 2 bases; unmatched bases: 18. The CDR3 extends over 20 amino acids. Written as DNA, the CDR3 is TGTGCCAGCAGCCGCCCCGGTGGGGGGACTAGCGGGAGCCGCGCCTACGAGCAGTACTTC. Translating gives CASSRPGGGTSGSRAYEQYF.

This chain links TRBV11-2 with TRBJ2-4, with D possibly TRBD1 on 6 matching bases. The V end was cut by 0 bases, the J end by 3 bases, with 9 bases between. Germline loops: CDR1 SGHAT, CDR2 FQNNGV. This CDR3 is built from 15 residues. The CDR3 sequence is CASSLDRGGKNIQYF. DNA of the CDR3: TGTGCCAGCAGCTTAGACAGGGGCGGCAAAAACATTCAGTACTTC.

The J gene is TRBJ1-2, the V gene TRBV28; 11 nucleotides agree with TRBD1. V was clipped by 6 bases and J by 8 bases; unmatched bases: 11. Per the germline V gene, CDR1 is MDHEN and CDR2 is SYDVKM. The CDR3 runs to 15 residues. The CDR3 region is CASSHSGTGGQGYTF. CDR3 in DNA: TGTGCCAGCAGCCACTCCGGGACAGGGGGGCAGGGCTACACCTTC.

The chain joins TRBV7-9 to TRBJ2-1; 14 positions match TRBD2. The trim removed 5 bases at V and 4 bases at J, leaving 16 bases unmatched. Germline V gene lookup returns CDR1 SEHNR and CDR2 FQNEAQ (reference sequence). The CDR3 totals 20 residues. For the CDR3, the DNA is TGTGCCAGCAGCATCCCGGGACTAGCGGGAGAGAGTCCTTATTACAATGAGCAGTTCTTC. Its protein is CASSIPGLAGESPYYNEQFF. Combining the CDR3 with reference TRBV7-9 and TRBJ2-1 gives the whole variable domain DTGVSQNPRHKITKRGQNVTFRCDPISEHNRLYWYRQTLGQGPEFLTYFQNEAQLEKSRLLSDRFSAERPKGSFSTLEIQRTEQGDSAMYLCASSIPGLAGESPYYNEQFFGPGTRLTVL.

The chain's CDR3 is CASTPGPGNQPQHF. The CDR3 coding sequence is TGTGCCAGCACCCCTGGTCCGGGCAATCAGCCCCAGCATTTT. The chain links TRBV7-8 to TRBJ1-5; no definite D call. Trimming pared 7 bases from V and 2 bases from J, leaving 12 bases between. This CDR3 is built from 14 residues. Germline V gene data show CDR1 as SGHVS and CDR2 as FQNEAQ. Combining the CDR3 with reference TRBV7-8 and TRBJ1-5 gives the whole variable domain GAGVSQSPRYKVAKRGQDVALRCDPISGHVSLFWYQQALGQGPEFLTYFQNEAQLDKSGLPSDRFFAERPEGSVSTLKIQRTQQEDSAVYLCASTPGPGNQPQHFGDGTRLSIL.

The rearrangement links TRBV7-2 to TRBJ2-5; D gene ambiguous. Germline CDR1 SGHTA, CDR2 FQGNSA. CDR3 size: 14 residues. V was clipped by 1 base and J by 3 bases, with 9 bases between them. CDR3 coding DNA: TGTGCCAGCAGCTTAGACGGTGCTAAAGAGACCCAGTACTTC. Translating it yields CASSLDGAKETQYF.

The rearrangement uses TRBV4-1 and TRBJ1-2; possibly TRBD1 for D (6 bases). Between the trimmed V and J ends, which lost 3 bases and 0 bases, there was a span of 11 bases. This CDR3 contains 15 residues. Germline V gives CDR1 MGHRA, CDR2 YSYEKL. This CDR3 is CASSQPDRANYGYTF. The DNA for the CDR3 is TGCGCCAGCAGCCAGCCGGACAGAGCTAACTATGGCTACACCTTC.

The rearrangement joins TRBV20-1 to TRBJ1-4; D perhaps matches TRBD1 (5 bases). Germline V gives CDR1 DFQATT, CDR2 SNEGSKA (reference sequence). With 3 bases removed from V and 6 bases from J, the gap between germline ends came to 17 bases. The CDR3 spans 15 residues. The CDR3 DNA is TGCAGTGCTAGTACCGGGACTAAGCCGGATGAAAAACTGTTTTTT. Its translation: CSASTGTKPDEKLFF.

This chain connects TRBV6-5 to TRBJ1-3; unclear D gene. V was clipped by 2 bases and J by 4 bases, with 9 bases between them. Germline loops: CDR1 MNHEY, CDR2 SVGAGI. This CDR3 has 14 amino acids. The CDR3 sequence: CASSYRGSGNTIYF. As DNA, the CDR3 is TGTGCCAGCAGTTACCGCGGTTCAGGAAACACCATATATTTT.

V and J are TRBV6-1 and TRBJ1-5; D gene unclear. Germline CDR1 and CDR2: MNHNS and SASEGT. With 3 bases removed from V and 7 bases from J, the gap between germline ends came to 13 bases. There are 14 residues in the CDR3. The CDR3 coding sequence is TGTGCCAGCAGTGACCCAGGCCTACGCCAGCCCCAGCATTTT. This translates into CASSDPGLRQPQHF.

The rearrangement joins TRBV7-9 to TRBJ1-4, with unresolved D. The germline V and J ends were trimmed by 1 base and 8 bases, with 14 bases remaining between them. Germline-derived CDR1 and CDR2 are SEHNR and FQNEAQ (reference sequence). The CDR3 extends over 15 amino acids. The CDR3 region is CASSLGEGRTEKLFF. Here the CDR3 DNA reads TGTGCCAGCAGCTTAGGAGAAGGGAGGACCGAAAAACTGTTTTTT.

The CDR3 here is CASSPRQGTQETQYF. The DNA of the CDR3 is TGTGCCAGCTCACCCCGACAGGGGACTCAAGAGACCCAGTACTTC. The chain links TRBV18 to TRBJ2-5; TRBD1 aligns across 8 bases. CDR1 and CDR2 (germline): KGHSH, LQKENI. With 3 bases clipped from V and 2 bases from J, the junction kept 5 bases outside the gene matches. The CDR3 is 15 residues long.

This rearrangement joins TRBV7-2 to TRBJ2-3; 7 bases fit TRBD2. Germline CDR1 reads SGHTA; CDR2 reads FQGNSA. The CDR3 length is 16 residues. V gave up 1 base and J gave up 5 bases; unmatched junction bases: 9. The CDR3 reads CASSLGGGVIRDTQYF. The CDR3 nucleotides read TGTGCCAGCAGCTTAGGGGGGGGAGTCATAAGAGATACGCAGTATTTT.

V usage is TRBV14 and J usage is TRBJ2-5; the D gene is possibly TRBD1 (5 bases). This CDR3 is 15 amino acids long. V was trimmed by 0 bases and J by 4 bases, leaving 12 bases between them. Germline V lookup: CDR1 SGHDN, CDR2 FVKESK. The CDR3 region is CASSQDSARGETQYF. CDR3 in DNA: TGTGCCAGCAGCCAAGATTCGGCTAGGGGAGAGACCCAGTACTTC.